This TCR beta chain was sequenced for a study of cytotoxic CD8 clonotypes in ibrutinib-treated CLL listed by TCRdb under 2021. Turning to the overall study: The cohort had about a dozen relapsed/refractory and approximately 15 treatment-naive patients; 17 to 18 were IGHV unmutated. Responses were partial in some 24 patients and complete in 2; after median about 5.5 years follow-up, about 14 stayed in remission and about twelve progressed. Samples at response were collected after a median of about 11 months of treatment, with a range of about 6 to 36 months. An average of 255,043 productive templates and tens of thousands of productive rearrangements was obtained per sample. Of the roughly 86 people in the trial, 26 had longitudinal samples available. Cryopreserved peripheral blood mononuclear cells were obtained before treatment, at response, and at either sustained remission or disease progression. All remission and progressive disease samples were collected while patients were still receiving ibrutinib.

About this clone itself: What this receptor recognizes is not known. Per-base qualities were not stored, and no clone one base away is much larger.

Including the terminal cysteine and phenylalanine, the CDR3 comprises 15 residues. The sequence is cut down to CDR3 DNA, 45 bases in frame from base 1. Per the germline V gene, LGHNA is the CDR1 and YNFKEQ is the CDR2. Germline trimming: 1 base from V, 2 bases from J; junction bases outside gene matches: 5. A MiSeq instrument was used for deep resolution sequencing, which targeted depths ranging from 1 in 1 million up to 1 in 200,000 T cells, with coverage averaging 10x for each clonotype. The immunoSEQ hsTCRB Kit was used to generate the TCR beta libraries. Concerning the study's data processing: ImmunoSEQ Data Assistant and ImmunoSEQ Analyzer were used for data analysis, and V, D and J genes were assigned according to IMGT definitions. Clonality, which ranges from 0 to 1, was calculated as one minus the normalized Shannon entropy of productive rearrangement frequencies. Public clonotype analysis was restricted to overrepresented clonotypes comprising at least 0.05% of each patient's repertoire. Around 13 age-matched healthy donor repertoires from immuneACCESS were used as controls for clonality. Imported from immuneACCESS, the table was reduced by TCRdb to in-frame sequences with V and J called. These copies leave out some clones; in studies compared against another copy, an unresolved V gene accounts for under half, and the cause of the remainder is not known. For V, J and clone size, that table is used; D and trimming come from the DNA. For this sample there are more than 200,000 clones; 70% appear just once. About 16% of the sample is held by the ten biggest clonotypes.

What the authors observed across the whole study: Public clonotypes were found to be uncommon and were observed to contract or remain stable during treatment; the increase in clonality was shown to reflect expansion of private clonotypes at ibrutinib response. Sampling times were not matched between patients in sustained remission and patients whose disease was progressing, and lymph node repertoires were not examined. Clonality increased at ibrutinib response, stayed stable in sustained remission, and fell back toward baseline at progression. At baseline, clonality was higher than in age-matched healthy donors and showed a strong correlation with circulating CD8+ T-cell counts.

This sample's time point label indicates: approximately 25 months on ibrutinib. For TCR beta library preparation, roughly 2 micrograms of genomic DNA were extracted from the cryopreserved PBMCs. Longitudinal blood samples from CLL patients on ibrutinib monotherapy were analyzed using high-throughput TCR beta sequencing. Patients were enrolled in a phase 2 open-label single-center ibrutinib monotherapy trial. The sequencing here drew on PBMCs, taken after 24 months of ibrutinib treatment. This chain is built from TRBV4-2 and TRBJ2-7; the central 7 bases match TRBD1. The TCR originated in a human donor with chronic lymphocytic leukemia. The DNA is as follows: TGTGCCAGCAGCCAAGGGACAGGTTCCCCCTACGAGCAGTACTTC. This sequence encodes CASSQGTGSPYEQYF.